This T cell receptor (beta chain) was sequenced during a study of blood T cell repertoires in COVID-19. Study as a whole: COVID-19 samples from acute and convalescent phases originated in the United States, Italy and Spain. Sample material is recorded as cDNA or gDNA derived from T cells, B-cell-depleted T cells, or PBMCs.

In germline, CDR1 is SQVTM, CDR2 ANQGSEA. The CDR3 is 14 residues long. Trimming removed 6 bases from V and 2 bases from J; junction bases left unmatched: 7. Some clones are missing from TCRdb's copy, which holds only in-frame ones; the method was immunoSEQ multiplex PCR. The data show approximately 100,000 clones, with approximately 87% seen just once and approximately 7% held by the top ten. The clonotype originates from a woman aged 45-65 years with acute or convalescent COVID-19. Sequencing was done on a sample of peripheral blood. The rearrangement links TRBV29-1 to TRBJ2-3, with TRBD2 identical over 8 bases. The CDR3 bases are TGCAGCGTCACGGGACTAGGCCTCACAGATACGCAGTATTTT. It is translated as CSVTGLGLTDTQYF.